The 14 T cell receptor beta chains below were found in one sample sequenced in a study of T cells in Graves' hyperthyroidism and ophthalmopathy. RNA transcripts gave rise to amplified TCR beta CDR3 regions. When the TCR CDR3 underwent first-round RT-PCR, the HTBI primer set was used. TCRdb independently ran MiXCR on the multiplex PCR reads; one entry per CDR3 protein. The sample has under 750,000 distinct CDR3 sequences; around 20% are singletons. The material sequenced was blood. The receptors shown here come from a woman aged 45-65 years with Graves' hyperthyroidism that later progressed to Graves' ophthalmopathy.

The chain has TRBV19 and TRBJ2-2, with D hard to call. V shed 5 bases and J shed 7 bases, with 8 bases lying between them. There are 12 residues in the CDR3. Germline assignment: CDR1 LNHDA and CDR2 SQIVND (reference sequence). CDR3 DNA: TGTGCCAGTAGTGAGGCACGCGGGGAGCTGTTTTTT. Translation gives CASSEARGELFF.

This clonotype was detected only a few times. The J gene is TRBJ1-2, the V gene TRBV27, with a tentative D call TRBD1 (6 bases). V was pared by 6 bases and J by 8 bases, with 19 bases between. The CDR3 extends over 14 amino acids. CDR1 MNHEY and CDR2 SMNVEV come from the germline V gene (reference sequence). CDR3 nucleotides: TGTGCCAGCAGCTCAACAGGGAAGGGGGGAGGCTACACCTTC. Translation: CASSSTGKGGGYTF.

This clonotype was detected only a few times. This chain uses TRBV6-1 with TRBJ2-7; TRBD1 matches 9 bases. There are 17 residues in the CDR3. V lost 6 bases and J lost 4; bases outside the gene matches: 16. Per germline, CDR1 MNHNS and CDR2 SASEGT. The CDR3 sequence is CASRRGNFGTGIYEQYF. The CDR3 coding sequence is TGTGCCAGCAGGCGAGGGAATTTCGGGACAGGGATTTACGAGCAGTACTTC.

The sample holds many counts of this clonotype. The rearrangement uses TRBV12-3 or TRBV12-4 and TRBJ2-7; 9 bases align to TRBD1. V trimming: 4 bases; J trimming: 2 bases; junction bases outside the gene matches: 6. The CDR3 has 15 amino acids. The CDR3 sequence: CASSSTGTGTYEQYF. DNA of the CDR3: TGTGCCAGCAGTTCCACCGGGACAGGGACCTACGAGCAGTACTTC.

The V and J genes are TRBV5-6 and TRBJ2-3; 10 bases match TRBD2. The germline CDR1 and CDR2 sequences are SGHDT and YYEEEE. CDR3 length: 15 residues. V was clipped by 4 bases and J by 4 bases; unmatched bases: 6. The CDR3 loop is CASSTIGTSADTQYF. In DNA form, the CDR3 reads TGTGCCAGCAGCACCATCGGGACTAGCGCAGATACGCAGTATTTT. Supplemented by reference TRBV5-6 and TRBJ2-3, the full variable domain reads DAGVTQSPTHLIKTRGQQVTLRCSPKSGHDTVSWYQQALGQGPQFIFQYYEEEERQRGNFPDRFSGHQFPNYSSELNVNALLLGDSALYLCASSTIGTSADTQYFGPGTRLTVL.

This clonotype came up many times. V gene TRBV5-8 combines with J gene TRBJ2-1, with TRBD2 identical over 8 bases. Germline values: CDR1 SGHTS, CDR2 YDEGEE. The CDR3 consists of 17 residues. Trimming cost V 4 bases and J 0 bases; bases outside gene matches: 9. The CDR3 loop is CASSPWGSGVSYNEQFF. CDR3 bases: TGTGCCAGCAGCCCTTGGGGTAGCGGGGTCTCCTACAATGAGCAGTTCTTC. Supplemented by reference TRBV5-8 and TRBJ2-1, the full variable domain reads EAGVTQSPTHLIKTRGQQATLRCSPISGHTSVYWYQQALGLGLQFLLWYDEGEERNRGNFPPRFSGRQFPNYSSELNVNALELEDSALYLCASSPWGSGVSYNEQFFGPGTRLTVL.

This clonotype was detected only a few times. This chain's CDR3 is CASSGTGVKLFF. CDR3 nucleotide sequence: TGTGCCAGCAGTGGTACAGGGGTAAAACTGTTTTTT. This rearrangement joins TRBV25-1 to TRBJ1-4; 7 bases map to TRBD1. The ends lost 4 bases at V and 10 bases at J; junction bases unmatched: 3. The germline V gene has CDR1 MGHDK and CDR2 SYGVNS. This CDR3 comprises 12 residues.

As regards this clonotype: Germline and junction disagree at one end, which may indicate a read error. The chain couples TRBV27 to TRBJ2-1; 10 bases match TRBD1. This CDR3 spans 18 amino acids. Germline-derived CDR1 and CDR2 are MNHEY and SMNVEV (reference sequence). This CDR3 reads CASGLFPGWGQGNNEQFF. CDR3 nucleotide sequence: TGTGCCAGCGGTTTATTCCCAGGCTGGGGACAGGGGAATAATGAGCAGTTCTTC.

This clonotype was seen repeatedly, ten times or more. CDR3 in DNA: TGTGCCAGCAGTACAGGACTCCACTCCGTATACGAGCAGTACTTC. This gives the protein CASSTGLHSVYEQYF. The V and J genes are TRBV6-1 and TRBJ2-7; the D gene could be TRBD1 or TRBD2 (5 bases each). Germline V gene lookup returns CDR1 MNHNS and CDR2 SASEGT. Between the trimmed V and J ends, which lost 5 bases and 4 bases, there was a span of 18 bases. CDR3 length: 15 amino acids.

J is TRBJ1-2 and V is TRBV29-1, with D possibly being TRBD1 (5 bases). Trimming removed 0 bases at V and 9 bases at J, with 11 bases between. Germline V CDR1 and CDR2: SQVTM, ANQGSEA. The CDR3 is 12 residues long. CDR3 in amino acids: CSVEDIQGRYTF. DNA of the CDR3: TGCAGCGTTGAAGATATCCAGGGTCGCTACACCTTC.

This clonotype was observed at least ten times. This chain links TRBV12-3 or TRBV12-4 with TRBJ1-2; D uncertain. This CDR3 is 13 amino acids long. V gave up 3 bases and J gave up 2 bases, with 7 bases separating them. CDR3: CASSFNENYGYTF. CDR3 DNA sequence: TGTGCCAGCAGTTTCAATGAAAACTATGGCTACACCTTC.

The CDR3 sequence is CASNPWTSGGASPNEQFF. DNA for the CDR3: TGCGCCAGCAACCCGTGGACTAGCGGGGGGGCGTCTCCCAATGAGCAGTTCTTC. V gene TRBV5-1 combines with J gene TRBJ2-1; 15 nucleotides line up with TRBD2. The V gene's germline CDR1 is SGHRS and CDR2 YFSETQ. The CDR3 length is 18 residues. V lost 6 bases, J lost 6 bases, and 13 bases stayed unmatched.

This clonotype appeared a few times. This chain links TRBV6-2 or TRBV6-3 with TRBJ2-2; D remains unclear. V was clipped by 5 bases and J by 0 bases, with 4 bases between them. CDR3 length equals 13 residues. The germline V gene encodes CDR1 MNHEY and CDR2 SVGEGT. The DNA for the CDR3 is TGTGCCAGCAGTGACGCGAACACCGGGGAGCTGTTTTTT. Translated, it gives CASSDANTGELFF.

This clonotype was counted many times. This chain's CDR3 is CASSSPPEGNEQYF. The CDR3 DNA reads as TGTGCCAGCAGCTCGCCCCCGGAAGGCAACGAGCAGTACTTC. V gene TRBV3-1 combines with J gene TRBJ2-7; D unresolved. In germline, CDR1 is LGHDT, CDR2 YNNKEL (reference sequence). The CDR3 length is 14 residues. The V gene lost 5 bases and the J gene lost 5 bases, with 16 bases spanning the gap.